This T cell receptor (beta chain) originates from a study of Graves' ophthalmopathy and Graves' hyperthyroidism. This clonotype was detected many times. Amplifying from RNA transcripts, the study obtained TCR beta CDR3 regions. HTBI-primed first-round RT-PCR preceded second-round multiplex PCR. From the multiplex PCR reads, TCRdb called clonotypes with MiXCR, one entry per CDR3 protein. The sample shows 350,000 to 450,000 distinct CDR3 sequences, about 16% of them seen only once. This clonotype originated in a young woman with Graves' ophthalmopathy. Input material: peripheral blood.

The CDR3 nucleotides read TGTGCCAGCAGCTTAAACGGGGGCCCCCAAGAGACCCAGTACTTC. Protein sequence: CASSLNGGPQETQYF. The chain recombines TRBV7-3 with TRBJ2-5; D is perhaps TRBD1 or TRBD2 (6 bases each). Trimming removed 1 base from V and 1 base from J, with 10 bases in between. The CDR3 extends over 15 amino acids. Germline loops: CDR1 SGHTA, CDR2 FQGTGA.